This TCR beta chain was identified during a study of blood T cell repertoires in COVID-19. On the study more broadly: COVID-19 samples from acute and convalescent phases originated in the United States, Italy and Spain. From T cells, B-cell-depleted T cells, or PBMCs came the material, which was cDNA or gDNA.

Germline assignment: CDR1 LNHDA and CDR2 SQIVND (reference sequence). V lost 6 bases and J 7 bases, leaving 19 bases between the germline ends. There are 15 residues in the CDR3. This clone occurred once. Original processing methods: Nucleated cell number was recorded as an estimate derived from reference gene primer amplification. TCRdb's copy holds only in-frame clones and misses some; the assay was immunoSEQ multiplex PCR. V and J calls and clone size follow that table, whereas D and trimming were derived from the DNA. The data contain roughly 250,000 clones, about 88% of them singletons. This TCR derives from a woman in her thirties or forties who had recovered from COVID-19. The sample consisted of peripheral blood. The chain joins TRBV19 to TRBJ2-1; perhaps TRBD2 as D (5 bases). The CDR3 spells CASRVGPGRRNEQFF. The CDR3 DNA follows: TGTGCCAGTAGGGTTGGGCCCGGAAGGAGGAATGAGCAGTTCTTC.